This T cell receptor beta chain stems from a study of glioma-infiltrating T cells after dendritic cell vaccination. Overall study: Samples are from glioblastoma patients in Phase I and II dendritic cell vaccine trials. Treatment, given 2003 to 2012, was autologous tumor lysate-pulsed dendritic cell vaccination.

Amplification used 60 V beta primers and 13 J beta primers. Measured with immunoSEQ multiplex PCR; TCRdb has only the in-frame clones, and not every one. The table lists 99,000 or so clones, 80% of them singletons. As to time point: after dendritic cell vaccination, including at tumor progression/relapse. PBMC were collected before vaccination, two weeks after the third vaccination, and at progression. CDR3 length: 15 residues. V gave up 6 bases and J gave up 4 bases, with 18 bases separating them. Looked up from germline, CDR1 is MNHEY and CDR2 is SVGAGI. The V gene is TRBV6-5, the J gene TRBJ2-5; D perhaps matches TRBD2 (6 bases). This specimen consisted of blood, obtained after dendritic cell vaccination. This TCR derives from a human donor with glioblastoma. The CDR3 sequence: CASSRGAGVGETQYF. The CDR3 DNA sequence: TGTGCCAGCAGCCGCGGGGCCGGGGTGGGAGAGACCCAGTACTTC.